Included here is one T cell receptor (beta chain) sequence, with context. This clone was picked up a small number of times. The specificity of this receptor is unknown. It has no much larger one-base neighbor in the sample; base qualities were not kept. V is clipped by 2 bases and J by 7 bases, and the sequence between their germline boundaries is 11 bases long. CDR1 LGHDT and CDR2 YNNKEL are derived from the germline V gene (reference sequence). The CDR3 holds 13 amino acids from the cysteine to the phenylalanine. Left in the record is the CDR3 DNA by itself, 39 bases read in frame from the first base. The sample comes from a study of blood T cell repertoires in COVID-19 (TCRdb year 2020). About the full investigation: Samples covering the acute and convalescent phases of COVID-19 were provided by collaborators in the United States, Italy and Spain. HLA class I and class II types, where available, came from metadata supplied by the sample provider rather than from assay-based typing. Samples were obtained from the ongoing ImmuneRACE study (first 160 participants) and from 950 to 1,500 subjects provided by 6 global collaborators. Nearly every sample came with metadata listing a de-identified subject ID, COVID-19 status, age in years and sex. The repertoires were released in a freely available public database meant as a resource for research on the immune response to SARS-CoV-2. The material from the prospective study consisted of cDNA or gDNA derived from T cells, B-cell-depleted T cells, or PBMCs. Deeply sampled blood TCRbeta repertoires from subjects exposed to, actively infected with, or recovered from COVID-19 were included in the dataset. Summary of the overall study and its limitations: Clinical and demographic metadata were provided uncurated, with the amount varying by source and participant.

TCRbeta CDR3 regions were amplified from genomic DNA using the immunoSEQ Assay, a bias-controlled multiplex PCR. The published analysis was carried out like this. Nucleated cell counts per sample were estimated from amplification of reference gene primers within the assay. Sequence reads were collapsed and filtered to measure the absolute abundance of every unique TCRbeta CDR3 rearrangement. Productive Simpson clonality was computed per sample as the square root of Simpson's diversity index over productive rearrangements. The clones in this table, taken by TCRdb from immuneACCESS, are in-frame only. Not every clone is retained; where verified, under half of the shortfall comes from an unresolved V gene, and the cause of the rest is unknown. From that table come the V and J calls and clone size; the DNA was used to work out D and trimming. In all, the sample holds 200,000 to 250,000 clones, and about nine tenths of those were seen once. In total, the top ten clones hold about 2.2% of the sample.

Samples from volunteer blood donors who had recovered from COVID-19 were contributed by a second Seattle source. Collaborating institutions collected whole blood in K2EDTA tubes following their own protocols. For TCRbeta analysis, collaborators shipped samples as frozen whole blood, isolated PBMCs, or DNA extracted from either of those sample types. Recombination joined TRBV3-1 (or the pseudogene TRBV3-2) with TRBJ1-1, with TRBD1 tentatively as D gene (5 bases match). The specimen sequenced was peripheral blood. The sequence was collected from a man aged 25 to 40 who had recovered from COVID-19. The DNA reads TGTGCCAGCAGCCAAAGGGGAGGGCTTGAAGCTTTCTTT. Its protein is CASSQRGGLEAFF.